Listed below are T cell receptor beta chains from one sample, sequenced in a study of blood T cell repertoires in COVID-19. The table came from immunoSEQ multiplex PCR; TCRdb's copy has only in-frame clones and leaves some out. The table has fewer than 250,000 clones, 85% to 90% seen once. The sequencing sample was made of PBMCs or T cells enriched from blood (not recorded which). Every receptor here comes from a man aged 45 to 65 who had been exposed to COVID-19. CDR3s include the opening cysteine and the closing phenylalanine or tryptophan. Each record gives: J gene, clone size, V gene, D gene, CDR3 protein, CDR3 DNA. The D gene is left open where the match is weak. Size is stated for part of the rows, as once, few or many counts, or as a class when the clone is expanded.

>TRBJ1-2|NA|TRBV2|NA
CASSSNYGYTF
TGTGCCAGCAGTTCAAACTATGGCTACACCTTC
>TRBJ2-7|NA|TRBV6-6|NA
CASSDGGLHEQYF
TGTGCCAGCAGCGACGGTGGACTCCACGAGCAGTACTTC
>TRBJ2-1|once|TRBV5-1|NA
CASSLAGLYNEQFF
TGCGCCAGCAGCTTGGCAGGCCTCTACAATGAGCAGTTCTTC
>TRBJ1-5|NA|TRBV6-6|TRBD1
CASSRLGTGTGNQPQHF
TGTGCCAGCAGTCGTCTCGGGACAGGGACAGGGAATCAGCCCCAGCATTTT
>TRBJ1-2|NA|TRBV7-2|NA
CASSLTDNYGYTF
TGTGCCAGCAGCTTGACAGACAACTATGGCTACACCTTC
>TRBJ1-2|NA|TRBV12-3/TRBV12-4|NA
CASSLGAAHGYTF
TGTGCCAGCAGTTTAGGGGCTGCTCATGGCTACACCTTC
>TRBJ1-1|NA|TRBV18|TRBD1
CASSPLTGGNTEAFF
TGTGCCAGCTCACCATTGACAGGGGGCAACACTGAAGCTTTCTTT
>TRBJ2-7|NA|TRBV18|NA
CASSPSAGSYEQYF
TGTGCCAGCTCACCATCAGCCGGGAGCTACGAGCAGTACTTC
>TRBJ2-2|NA|TRBV5-1|NA
CASTTGLDTGELFF
TGCGCCAGCACGACAGGTCTGGACACCGGGGAGCTGTTTTTT
>TRBJ1-5|NA|TRBV24-1|NA
CATSDPRDYQPQHF
TGTGCCACCAGTGATCCCAGGGATTATCAGCCCCAGCATTTT
>TRBJ2-5|NA|TRBV5-1|TRBD2
CASRPGLAGVETQYF
TGCGCCAGCCGCCCGGGGCTAGCGGGAGTTGAGACCCAGTACTTC
>TRBJ2-1|once|TRBV11-3|TRBD2
CASSSSRASGRFQFF
TGTGCCAGCAGCTCCTCGAGGGCTAGCGGTCGTTTTCAGTTCTTC
>TRBJ1-5|NA|TRBV6-5|NA
CASSPTVSNQPQHF
TGTGCCAGCAGTCCGACAGTTAGCAATCAGCCCCAGCATTTT
>TRBJ1-2|NA|TRBV5-1|NA
CASRVANYGYTF
TGCGCCAGCAGAGTAGCTAACTATGGCTACACCTTC
>TRBJ1-1|NA|TRBV7-2|NA
CASSPINPETEAFF
TGTGCCAGCAGCCCAATTAACCCGGAGACTGAAGCTTTCTTT
>TRBJ1-5|NA|TRBV9|NA
CASSVDQWADQPQHF
TGTGCCAGCAGCGTAGATCAGTGGGCAGATCAGCCCCAGCATTTT
>TRBJ1-2|NA|TRBV5-1|NA
CASSSQGNSYGYTF
TGCGCCAGCAGCTCCCAGGGGAACAGCTATGGCTACACCTTC
>TRBJ1-4|NA|TRBV15|NA
CATSREGRYHEKLFF
TGTGCCACCAGCAGAGAAGGGAGGTATCATGAAAAACTGTTTTTT
>TRBJ2-1|NA|TRBV2|NA
CASGRGSYNEQFF
TGTGCCAGCGGGAGAGGCTCCTACAATGAGCAGTTCTTC
>TRBJ1-4|NA|TRBV27|NA
CASSLRGSVGEKLFF
TGTGCCAGCAGTTTACGGGGGTCGGTGGGTGAAAAACTGTTTTTT
>TRBJ2-1|NA|TRBV9|TRBD2
CASSVLPSGGHEQFF
TGTGCCAGCAGCGTTCTTCCTAGCGGGGGGCATGAGCAGTTCTTC
>TRBJ2-1|NA|TRBV9|NA
CASSAFSQDNEQFF
TGTGCCAGCAGCGCCTTCTCGCAGGACAATGAGCAGTTCTTC
>TRBJ1-2|NA|TRBV5-1|NA
CASSLGQGIFSGYTF
TGCGCCAGCAGCTTGGGGCAGGGGATATTCAGTGGCTACACCTTC
>TRBJ2-2|once|TRBV18|NA
CASSPPTVTGELFF
TGTGCCAGCTCACCCCCGACAGTTACCGGGGAGCTGTTTTTT
>TRBJ2-1|NA|TRBV5-1|TRBD1
CASSLPGGVGFF
TGCGCCAGCAGCCTTCCAGGGGGCGTCGGGTTCTTC
>TRBJ1-2|NA|TRBV9|NA
CASSVGVEIYGYTF
TGTGCCAGCAGCGTAGGTGTAGAAATCTATGGCTACACCTTC
>TRBJ2-1|NA|TRBV2|TRBD2
CASRKLAGGTYNEQFF
TGTGCCAGCAGGAAATTAGCGGGGGGGACCTACAATGAGCAGTTCTTC
>TRBJ1-4|NA|TRBV24-1|NA
CATEGNEKLFF
TGTGCCACCGAGGGTAATGAAAAACTGTTTTTT
>TRBJ1-4|NA|TRBV15|TRBD1
CATSSPRGRLATNEKLFF
TGTGCCACCAGCAGCCCCAGGGGGCGGTTGGCAACTAATGAAAAACTGTTTTTT
>TRBJ1-1|few|TRBV6-5|TRBD1
CASSHRQGTTEAFF
TGTGCCAGCAGCCATAGACAGGGTACCACTGAAGCTTTCTTT
>TRBJ2-3|NA|TRBV3-1/TRBV3-2|NA
CASSPQSTDTQYF
TGTGCCAGCAGCCCCCAGAGCACAGATACGCAGTATTTT
>TRBJ2-7|NA|TRBV28|NA
CASSLGRGYEQYF
TGTGCCAGCAGTTTGGGCAGGGGCTACGAGCAGTACTTC
>TRBJ2-1|NA|TRBV7-9|TRBD2
CASSPISAGGDYNEQFF
TGTGCCAGCAGCCCCATATCAGCGGGAGGGGATTACAATGAGCAGTTCTTC
>TRBJ1-2|NA|TRBV27|NA
CASSLRQAASGYTF
TGTGCCAGCAGTCTCCGACAGGCTGCGAGTGGCTACACCTTC
>TRBJ1-1|NA|TRBV11-1|TRBD1
CASSFDRGGTEAFF
TGTGCCAGCAGCTTCGACAGGGGTGGGACTGAAGCTTTCTTT
>TRBJ1-2|NA|TRBV6-5|TRBD1
CASSQYPTGVYGYTF
TGTGCCAGCAGTCAATACCCGACAGGGGTCTATGGCTACACCTTC
>TRBJ1-2|NA|TRBV5-6|NA
CASSRGSYGYTF
TGTGCCAGCAGCCGTGGGAGCTATGGCTACACCTTC
>TRBJ1-6|NA|TRBV15|NA
CATSRDLGSGSPLHF
TGTGCCACCAGCAGAGATCTTGGGAGTGGTTCACCCCTCCACTTT
>TRBJ2-7|NA|TRBV27|TRBD1
CASSLLPGQGGEQYF
TGTGCCAGCAGTTTATTACCGGGACAGGGTGGCGAGCAGTACTTC
>TRBJ1-2|NA|TRBV30|NA
CAWSATGTYGYTF
TGTGCCTGGAGTGCCACAGGGACCTATGGCTACACCTTC
>TRBJ2-3|NA|TRBV5-1|NA
CASSLDGGGTDTQYF
TGCGCCAGCAGCTTGGATGGCGGGGGCACAGATACGCAGTATTTT
>TRBJ1-5|NA|TRBV11-2|NA
CASSPHRDLDQPQHF
TGTGCCAGCAGCCCGCACCGGGACTTAGATCAGCCCCAGCATTTT
>TRBJ1-1|NA|TRBV20-1|NA
CSASEGVNTEAFF
TGCAGTGCTAGTGAGGGAGTAAACACTGAAGCTTTCTTT
>TRBJ2-4|NA|TRBV28|TRBD2
CASSKTLAGAKNIQYF
TGTGCCAGCAGTAAAACACTAGCGGGGGCCAAAAACATTCAGTACTTC
>TRBJ1-2|NA|TRBV10-3|TRBD1
CATTGTGNDNYGYTF
TGTGCCACTACCGGGACAGGGAATGATAACTATGGCTACACCTTC
>TRBJ1-5|NA|TRBV27|NA
CASSLVQEGPQHF
TGTGCCAGCAGTTTAGTTCAGGAAGGGCCCCAGCATTTT
>TRBJ1-6|NA|TRBV19|NA
CASSIRGNSPLHF
TGTGCCAGTAGTATCAGAGGGAATTCACCCCTCCACTTT
>TRBJ1-2|NA|TRBV24-1|NA
CATSDWGPSYTF
TGTGCCACCAGTGATTGGGGCCCTAGCTACACCTTC
>TRBJ1-3|NA|TRBV11-2|NA
CASAPLFSGNTIYF
TGTGCCAGCGCCCCCCTATTCTCTGGAAACACCATATATTTT